The 27 T cell receptor beta chains listed next were all sequenced from one sample in a study of response to subunit inactivated influenza vaccine. A single record per CDR3 protein comes from TCRdb applying MiXCR to the RT-PCR reads. The sample includes just over 300,000 distinct CDR3 sequences, approximately 23% seen only once; the top ten take 10%. This material consisted of PBMCs from blood, taken 21 months after vaccination. The receptors originated from a man aged 45 to 75 who received an inactivated influenza vaccine.

V gene TRBV20-1 combines with J gene TRBJ1-4, with 9 nucleotides matching TRBD1. V shed 3 bases and J 8 bases; nucleotides not matched to a gene: 7. The CDR3 runs 14 residues. Per the germline V gene, CDR1 is DFQATT and CDR2 is SNEGSKA (reference sequence). In DNA, the CDR3 is TGCAGTGCTAGTCCCGGGACAGGGCGCGAAAAACTGTTTTTT. Translation: CSASPGTGREKLFF.

This clonotype was seen a few times. This chain uses TRBV13 with TRBJ2-3; no clear D. The ends were cut back, 4 bases at V and 0 bases at J, with 14 bases in the middle. CDR3 length: 16 residues. In germline, CDR1 is PRHDT, CDR2 FYEKMQ (reference sequence). CDR3 amino acids: CASSWRDRWSTDTQYF. The CDR3 nucleotides are TGTGCCAGCAGCTGGAGAGATAGATGGAGCACAGATACGCAGTATTTT.

This clonotype is medium-sized. The gene calls are TRBV7-6 and TRBJ1-2, with 7 positions matching TRBD1. CDR1 SGHVS and CDR2 FNYEAQ come from the germline V gene. This CDR3 spans 15 amino acids. The V and J ends lost 2 bases and 5 bases, in that order; junction bases with no gene match: 8. In DNA, the CDR3 is TGTGCCAGCAGCTTATCCGTAACAGGGGAATATGGCTACACCTTC. The encoded protein is CASSLSVTGEYGYTF.

This clonotype was recorded a few times. The chain links TRBV7-8 to TRBJ2-3, with 9 bases aligning to TRBD2. There are 17 residues in the CDR3. Germline V lookup: CDR1 SGHVS, CDR2 FQNEAQ. Trimming at V came to 4 bases and at J to 0 bases, leaving 8 bases not matched to a gene. The CDR3 region has the DNA TGTGCCAGCAGCTCCGGGACTAGCAGCACTAGCACAGATACGCAGTATTTT. This translates into CASSSGTSSTSTDTQYF. Using reference TRBV7-8 and TRBJ2-3 for the parts outside the CDR3, the full variable domain is GAGVSQSPRYKVAKRGQDVALRCDPISGHVSLFWYQQALGQGPEFLTYFQNEAQLDKSGLPSDRFFAERPEGSVSTLKIQRTQQEDSAVYLCASSSGTSSTSTDTQYFGPGTRLTVL.

This clonotype was seen a handful of times. The V gene is TRBV24-1, the J gene TRBJ2-2, with TRBD2 as a possible D gene (5 bases). CDR1 and CDR2 from the germline V gene are KGHDR and SFDVKD. This CDR3 is 14 amino acids long. V was trimmed by 5 bases and J by 6 bases, leaving 12 bases between them. CDR3 amino acids: CATSARESAGELFF. DNA of the CDR3: TGTGCCACCAGTGCTAGGGAGTCTGCCGGGGAGCTGTTTTTT.

The chain employs TRBV20-1 and TRBJ2-1, with 8 bases matching TRBD1. V lost 3 bases and J lost 1; bases outside the gene matches: 2. The CDR3 extends over 14 amino acids. Germline V gives CDR1 DFQATT, CDR2 SNEGSKA (reference sequence). DNA of the CDR3: TGCAGTGCTAGGACAGGGGCTTCCTACAATGAGCAGTTCTTC. Its protein is CSARTGASYNEQFF.

The gene calls are TRBV20-1 and TRBJ1-4, with D unclear. This CDR3 has 12 residues. V was shortened by 4 bases and J by 4 bases, with 7 bases between the two germline ends. Germline V gene data show CDR1 as DFQATT and CDR2 as SNEGSKA (reference sequence). The CDR3 nucleotides read TGCAGTGCTACGGACGGTAATGAAAAACTGTTTTTT. This sequence encodes CSATDGNEKLFF.

This clonotype was picked up a small number of times. The chain has TRBV19 and TRBJ2-7; the D gene is possibly TRBD2 (5 bases). CDR3 length: 13 residues. V was shortened by 3 bases and J by 4 bases, with 10 bases between the two germline ends. Germline lookup yields CDR1 LNHDA and CDR2 SQIVND (reference sequence). The CDR3 is CASSISGSYEQYF. The CDR3 DNA follows: TGTGCCAGTAGTATCAGCGGATCTTACGAGCAGTACTTC. Together with reference TRBV19 and TRBJ2-7, the CDR3 gives the full variable domain: DGGITQSPKYLFRKEGQNVTLSCEQNLNHDAMYWYRQDPGQGLRLIYYSQIVNDFQKGDIAEGYSVSREKKESFPLTVTSAQKNPTAFYLCASSISGSYEQYFGPGTRLTVT.

The V call is TRBV19, the J call TRBJ2-3, with 9 bases aligning to TRBD2. CDR1 and CDR2 (germline): LNHDA, SQIVND (reference sequence). The CDR3 covers 15 residues. V was pared by 6 bases and J by 3 bases, with 7 bases of the junction left unmatched. The CDR3 nucleotides are TGTGCCAGTAGATCCGCGGGGGGGCCTACAGATACGCAGTATTTT. Its protein product is CASRSAGGPTDTQYF.

Ten or more counts support this clonotype. This chain uses TRBV6-2 or TRBV6-3 with TRBJ1-6; a possible D gene is TRBD1 (6 bases). The CDR3 runs to 16 residues. The V and J ends lost 6 bases and 4 bases respectively, with 16 bases between them. Germline values: CDR1 MNHEY, CDR2 SVGEGT. The CDR3 loop reads CASSPDRRGYNSPLHF. In DNA, the CDR3 is TGTGCCAGCAGCCCCGACAGGCGCGGATATAATTCACCCCTCCACTTT.

This chain joins TRBV4-2 and TRBJ2-4; D is unresolved. The CDR3 has 15 residues. Trimming removed 0 bases from V and 6 bases from J, with 12 bases in between. Germline assignment: CDR1 LGHNA and CDR2 YNFKEQ. The CDR3 DNA reads as TGTGCCAGCAGCCAAGATCAGGAGATAGGAAACATTCAGTACTTC. This sequence encodes CASSQDQEIGNIQYF.

This clonotype was seen a few times. The chain carries TRBV15 and TRBJ1-1; maybe TRBD1 (6 bases). Germline V CDR1 and CDR2: LNHNV, YYDKDF (reference sequence). The CDR3 spans 13 residues. V gave up 7 bases and J gave up 1 base, with 10 bases separating them. CDR3 bases: TGTGCCACCACAGACAGGAAGAACACTGAAGCTTTCTTT. Translation gives CATTDRKNTEAFF. Based on the CDR3 plus reference TRBV15 and TRBJ1-1, the full variable domain is DAMVIQNPRYQVTQFGKPVTLSCSQTLNHNVMYWYQQKSSQAPKLLFHYYDKDFNNEADTPDNFQSRRPNTSFCFLDIRSPGLGDTAMYLCATTDRKNTEAFFGQGTRLTVV.

There are a few counts of this clonotype. The chain employs TRBV7-2 and TRBJ2-7; D uncertain. Per the germline V gene, CDR1 is SGHTA and CDR2 is FQGNSA. This CDR3 is built from 14 residues. The V end lost 0 bases, the J end lost 3 bases, and 9 bases lay between the germline ends. CDR3 sequence: CASSLATRDYEQYF. CDR3 nucleotide sequence: TGTGCCAGCAGCTTAGCGACTCGAGACTACGAGCAGTACTTC.

The V and J genes are TRBV3-1 and TRBJ1-4; 7 bases map to TRBD1. Per germline, CDR1 LGHDT and CDR2 YNNKEL (reference sequence). V lost 6 bases and J lost 7; bases outside the gene matches: 5. This CDR3 has 13 amino acids. The CDR3 loop is CASRRQGTEKLFF. Here the CDR3 DNA reads TGTGCCAGCAGGCGACAGGGCACTGAAAAACTGTTTTTT. Full variable domain (remainder filled in from reference TRBV3-1 and TRBJ1-4): DTAVSQTPKYLVTQMGNDKSIKCEQNLGHDTMYWYKQDSKKFLKIMFSYNNKELIINETVPNRFSPKSPDKAHLNLHINSLELGDSAVYFCASRRQGTEKLFFGSGTQLSVL.

CDR3 sequence reads: CAISGHRRLRGNEQFF. CDR3 nucleotide sequence: TGTGCCATCAGTGGCCACAGGCGACTTAGAGGAAATGAGCAGTTCTTC. This rearrangement joins TRBV10-3 to TRBJ2-1; maybe TRBD1 (5 bases). Germline V lookup: CDR1 ENHRY, CDR2 SYGVKD. V dropped 4 bases and J dropped 7 bases, with 20 bases sitting between them. The CDR3 length is 16 residues.

The genes are TRBV6-2 or TRBV6-3 and TRBJ1-2; D is ambiguous. With 8 bases removed from V and 4 bases from J, the gap between germline ends came to 14 bases. Germline V gene lookup returns CDR1 MNHEY and CDR2 SVGEGT. The CDR3 runs to 13 residues. The chain's CDR3 is CASGLAQIYGYTF. Written as DNA, the CDR3 is TGTGCCAGCGGATTGGCACAGATCTATGGCTACACCTTC.

CDR3 protein: CATTGFYGYTF. The CDR3 DNA reads TGTGCTACGACAGGGTTTTATGGCTACACCTTC. The chain has TRBV3-1 and TRBJ1-2, with 7 bases that match TRBD1. Germline CDR1 is LGHDT and CDR2 is YNNKEL (reference sequence). The CDR3 is 11 residues long.

The rearrangement joins TRBV9 to TRBJ1-5; D gene uncertain. Germline lookup yields CDR1 SGDLS and CDR2 YYNGEE. Trimming took off 4 bases at V and 5 bases at J, with 10 bases between the two ends. This CDR3 region has 13 residues. The CDR3 spells CASSTRTDQPQHF. The CDR3 region has the DNA TGTGCCAGCAGCACCAGGACCGATCAGCCCCAGCATTTT.

This clonotype has only a few counts. V is TRBV20-1 and J is TRBJ2-4, with 11 bases identical to TRBD2. J lost 4 bases, V lost 0 bases, and 2 bases had no gene match. The CDR3 has 15 amino acids. Germline lookup yields CDR1 DFQATT and CDR2 SNEGSKA (reference sequence). The CDR3 DNA follows: TGCAGTGCTAGAGATTGGACTAGCGGGAAAAACATTCAGTACTTC. Translating it yields CSARDWTSGKNIQYF.

The chain is built from TRBV12-3 or TRBV12-4 and TRBJ2-7; 9 nucleotides align to TRBD1. The J segment lost 4 bases and the V segment lost 4 bases, leaving 8 bases of the junction unmatched. The CDR3 extends over 15 amino acids. Here the CDR3 reads CASSWGQGLWYEQYF. In DNA, the CDR3 is TGTGCCAGCAGTTGGGGACAGGGTTTGTGGTACGAGCAGTACTTC.

The chain recombines TRBV28 with TRBJ2-3; D unresolved. The V end lost 3 bases, the J end lost 6 bases, and 16 bases lay between the germline ends. Germline V lookup: CDR1 MDHEN, CDR2 SYDVKM. There are 15 residues in the CDR3. This CDR3 is CASSLKDPWTDTQYF. The CDR3 coding sequence is TGTGCCAGCAGTTTGAAGGACCCCTGGACGGATACGCAGTATTTT.

This clonotype was recorded only once. The rearrangement uses TRBV9 and TRBJ2-3, with 9 bases fitting TRBD2. This CDR3 spans 16 amino acids. J was trimmed by 0 bases and V by 3 bases; bases with no gene match: 5. Germline V gives CDR1 SGDLS, CDR2 YYNGEE. The CDR3 sequence is CASSEWSGRSTDTQYF. CDR3 DNA: TGTGCCAGCAGCGAGTGGAGCGGGAGGAGCACAGATACGCAGTATTTT.

V gene TRBV6-2 or TRBV6-3 combines with J gene TRBJ2-1; 11 bases match TRBD2. V shed 3 bases and J 6 bases; nucleotides not matched to a gene: 7. The CDR3 covers 16 residues. Germline CDR1 MNHEY, CDR2 SVGEGT. The CDR3 nucleotides read TGTGCCAGCAGTTATATTGCGCTAGCGGGGGGCAATGAGCAGTTCTTC. Amino acids: CASSYIALAGGNEQFF.

The chain links TRBV20-1 to TRBJ1-6; tentative D call: TRBD1 (5 bases). This CDR3 has 14 amino acids. Germline V gives CDR1 DFQATT, CDR2 SNEGSKA (reference sequence). V was shortened by 2 bases and J by 7 bases, with 12 bases between the two germline ends. The CDR3 region has the DNA TGCAGTGCTAGACAGGGTTCGGCGAATTCACCCCTCCACTTT. This encodes CSARQGSANSPLHF.

This chain uses TRBV2 with TRBJ2-3; D is unresolved. Trimming took 5 bases from V and 0 from J, leaving 9 bases between them. The CDR3 runs 14 residues. CDR1 SNHLY and CDR2 FYNNEI come from the germline V gene. Written as DNA, the CDR3 is TGTGCCAGCAGTTATTTAACTAGCACAGATACGCAGTATTTT. Protein: CASSYLTSTDTQYF.

The V call is TRBV27, the J call TRBJ2-7; TRBD2 aligns across 10 bases. From germline, CDR1 is MNHEY and CDR2 SMNVEV (reference sequence). V trimming: 6 bases; J trimming: 0 bases; junction bases outside the gene matches: 8. CDR3 length: 16 residues. CDR3 loop: CASRSLGTSDSYEQYF. The DNA of the CDR3 is TGTGCCAGCAGAAGCCTAGGGACTAGCGACTCCTACGAGCAGTACTTC.

This chain connects TRBV5-6 to TRBJ1-4, with a possible D match to TRBD1 (5 bases). V was shortened by 3 bases and J by 7 bases, with 16 bases between the two germline ends. The germline V gene has CDR1 SGHDT and CDR2 YYEEEE. The CDR3 spans 15 residues. CDR3 bases: TGTGCCAGCAGCTCCCCGGGGGAGGCCTCTGAAAAACTGTTTTTT. Its translation is CASSSPGEASEKLFF.